The 8 T cell receptor beta chains below all came from one sample that was sequenced in a study of blood T cell repertoires in COVID-19 (TCRdb year 2020). The receptor library was made with the immunoSEQ multiplex PCR assay. The clones in this table, taken by TCRdb from immuneACCESS, are in-frame only. Not every clone is retained; where verified, under half of the shortfall comes from an unresolved V gene, and the cause of the rest is unknown. The sample includes a few hundred thousand clones, with approximately 87% observed a single time. The top ten hold approximately 2.3% of the sample. The sequencing sample was made of peripheral blood. These receptors came from a woman in her forties or fifties with acute or convalescent COVID-19.

This clone appeared once. The genes are TRBV2 and TRBJ2-1, with D hard to call. This CDR3 has 11 amino acids. In germline, CDR1 is SNHLY, CDR2 FYNNEI. V lost 5 bases and J lost 3, with 2 bases in between. The CDR3 region is CASSHYNEQFF. The CDR3 nucleotides read TGTGCCAGCAGTCACTACAATGAGCAGTTCTTC.

The rearrangement links TRBV5-1 to TRBJ1-2; TRBD1 agrees at 7 bases. Trimming took 2 bases from V and 2 from J; bases not matched to a gene: 3. The CDR3 has 14 residues. Germline loops: CDR1 SGHRS, CDR2 YFSETQ. The CDR3 region has the DNA TGCGCCAGCAGCTTCACAGGGGTGAACTATGGCTACACCTTC. Protein product: CASSFTGVNYGYTF. The whole variable domain, filled in from reference TRBV5-1 and TRBJ1-2, reads KAGVTQTPRYLIKTRGQQVTLSCSPISGHRSVSWYQQTPGQGLQFLFEYFSETQRNKGNFPGRFSGRQFSNSRSEMNVSTLELGDSALYLCASSFTGVNYGYTFGSGTRLTVV.

The chain carries TRBV2 and TRBJ2-3; D gene uncertain. V gave up 0 bases and J gave up 3 bases, with 4 bases separating them. Germline V gene lookup returns CDR1 SNHLY and CDR2 FYNNEI. CDR3 size: 13 residues. The CDR3 coding sequence is TGTGCCAGCAGTGAAGCGCGGACAGATACGCAGTATTTT. It encodes CASSEARTDTQYF.

The sample holds one count of this clone. The V and J genes are TRBV9 and TRBJ2-2; 12 bases line up with TRBD2. The CDR3 loop spans 17 amino acids. Germline V lookup: CDR1 SGDLS, CDR2 YYNGEE. J lost 5 bases, V lost 2 bases, and 7 bases had no gene match. CDR3 amino acids: CASSVALGLAGTGELFF. CDR3 bases: TGTGCCAGCAGCGTCGCCCTAGGACTAGCGGGAACCGGGGAGCTGTTTTTT. Supplemented by reference TRBV9 and TRBJ2-2, the full variable domain reads DSGVTQTPKHLITATGQRVTLRCSPRSGDLSVYWYQQSLDQGLQFLIQYYNGEERAKGNILERFSAQQFPDLHSELNLSSLELGDSALYFCASSVALGLAGTGELFFGEGSRLTVL.

The rearrangement links TRBV24-1 to TRBJ2-3; 9 bases match TRBD2. Per germline, CDR1 KGHDR and CDR2 SFDVKD. The CDR3 runs to 16 residues. With 2 bases clipped from V and 5 bases from J, the junction kept 7 bases outside the gene matches. The CDR3: CATSDSSGDSEDTQYF. In DNA form, the CDR3 reads TGTGCCACCAGTGATTCTAGCGGGGACAGTGAAGATACGCAGTATTTT.

The V gene is TRBV24-1, the J gene TRBJ2-5; TRBD1 might be the D (6 bases). The V end lost 2 bases, the J end lost 4 bases, and 13 bases lay between the germline ends. This CDR3 has 15 amino acids. Germline V gives CDR1 KGHDR, CDR2 SFDVKD. CDR3 amino acids: CATSDSQGSGETQYF. CDR3 nucleotides: TGTGCCACCAGTGATTCCCAGGGGAGTGGAGAGACCCAGTACTTC.

The V and J genes are TRBV27 and TRBJ2-5; D is undetermined. CDR1 and CDR2 (germline): MNHEY, SMNVEV (reference sequence). CDR3 length equals 12 residues. Trimming stripped 8 bases from V and 4 bases from J, with 11 bases between. DNA of the CDR3: TGTGCCAGCGCCCCTACGATAGAGACCCAGTACTTC. Its translation is CASAPTIETQYF.

The chain employs TRBV30 and TRBJ2-4; 8 bases agree with TRBD2. The trim removed 4 bases at V and 13 bases at J, leaving 6 bases unmatched. From germline, CDR1 is GTSNPN and CDR2 SVGIG (reference sequence). The CDR3 covers 11 residues. For the CDR3, the DNA is TGTGCCTGGACAACTAGCGGAACACAGTACTTC. Its protein is CAWTTSGTQYF.